One sample yielded the 23 T cell receptor beta chains listed below, sequenced in a study of cytomegalovirus exposure and HLA in healthy donors. 60 Vbeta and 13 Jbeta primers were used in PCR. The assay was immunoSEQ multiplex PCR, and TCRdb's table has in-frame clones only and misses some. The data show approximately 160,000 clones, around four fifths seen once. The sequenced sample was PBMCs. Receptors originate from a woman aged 30 to 39 in good health and CMV-seropositive.

The CDR3, as DNA: TGCGCCAGCAGCTTTAGTCCGGACAGGCCTGAAGCTTTCTTT. Its protein is CASSFSPDRPEAFF. The chain joins TRBV5-1 to TRBJ1-1; 7 bases match TRBD1. This CDR3 is built from 14 residues. CDR1 is SGHRS, CDR2 YFSETQ, per germline. V was pared by 2 bases and J by 6 bases, with 7 bases of the junction left unmatched.

The CDR3 region is CASSPPGEGYGYTF. CDR3 DNA sequence: TGCGCCAGCAGCCCCCCAGGAGAGGGCTATGGCTACACCTTC. The chain employs TRBV5-1 and TRBJ1-2; D is ambiguous. V lost 4 bases and J 4 bases, leaving 14 bases between the germline ends. CDR1 SGHRS and CDR2 YFSETQ come from the germline V gene. This CDR3 has 14 residues.

The chain joins TRBV19 to TRBJ2-3, with 11 bases lining up with TRBD1. The CDR3 spans 16 residues. The germline CDR1 and CDR2 sequences are LNHDA and SQIVND (reference sequence). The J segment lost 3 bases and the V segment lost 2 bases, leaving 4 bases of the junction unmatched. The CDR3, as DNA: TGTGCCAGTAGTATACGGACAGGGGGCAAAACAGATACGCAGTATTTT. It yields the protein CASSIRTGGKTDTQYF.

In DNA, the CDR3 is TGTGCCAGCAGCGCGACAGGGGGCTCGATTCAGCCCCAGCATTTT. This translates into CASSATGGSIQPQHF. V gene TRBV28 combines with J gene TRBJ1-5; TRBD1 matches at 10 bases. The germline CDR1 and CDR2 sequences are MDHEN and SYDVKM. V trimming: 6 bases; J trimming: 6 bases; junction bases outside the gene matches: 8. The CDR3 totals 15 residues.

V gene TRBV9 combines with J gene TRBJ2-7; possibly TRBD2 for D (6 bases). CDR1 and CDR2 from the germline V gene are SGDLS and YYNGEE. V lost 0 bases, J lost 7 bases, and 11 bases lay in between. The CDR3 covers 13 residues. In DNA, the CDR3 is TGTGCCAGCAGCGTAGAATCGAGCGGGGAGCAGTACTTC. It translates to CASSVESSGEQYF.

The chain has TRBV6-6 and TRBJ1-3, with 7 bases lining up with TRBD1. The CDR3 totals 16 residues. Germline loops: CDR1 MNHNY, CDR2 SVGAGI (reference sequence). V dropped 6 bases and J dropped 3; count of bases not matched to a gene: 11. The CDR3 DNA reads as TGTGCCAGCAGGTCCACCGGACAGGTCGGTGGAAACACCATATATTTT. As protein: CASRSTGQVGGNTIYF.

The V call is TRBV25-1, the J call TRBJ2-1; 9 bases map to TRBD1. The CDR3 spans 16 residues. The germline gives CDR1 MGHDK, CDR2 SYGVNS. Trimming at V came to 6 bases and at J to 4 bases, leaving 10 bases not matched to a gene. Written as DNA, the CDR3 is TGTGCCAGCAGCGTTCACGGGACAGGGATTTACAATGAGCAGTTCTTC. This encodes CASSVHGTGIYNEQFF.

This chain uses TRBV2 with TRBJ1-2; TRBD1 might be the D (5 bases). This CDR3 is 14 amino acids long. Germline V gene sequence: CDR1 SNHLY, CDR2 FYNNEI. V lost 2 bases and J lost 8, with 15 bases in between. The CDR3 reads CASSERIGRDGYTF. The CDR3 nucleotides are TGTGCCAGCAGTGAAAGGATAGGGCGGGACGGCTACACCTTC.

The J gene is TRBJ1-4, the V gene TRBV5-1; D is undetermined. Trimming shortened V by 4 bases and J by 0 bases, and 10 bases separated the two germline ends. The CDR3 sequence is 15 residues long. Germline-derived CDR1 and CDR2 are SGHRS and YFSETQ. The CDR3 DNA follows: TGCGCCAGCAGCGGGCCGGCCGCAACTAATGAAAAACTGTTTTTT. Encoded protein: CASSGPAATNEKLFF.

This clone was observed a single time. The chain combines TRBV6-6 with TRBJ1-1; possibly TRBD1 for D (5 bases). The CDR3 is 14 residues long. Germline loops: CDR1 MNHNY, CDR2 SVGAGI (reference sequence). Trimming removed 6 bases at V and 2 bases at J, with 13 bases between. CDR3 protein: CASSLTDINTEAFF. CDR3 coding DNA: TGTGCCAGCAGCTTGACAGACATTAACACTGAAGCTTTCTTT.

This sequence joins TRBV9 and TRBJ2-3; D is perhaps TRBD2 (6 bases). This CDR3 region has 14 residues. Deletions cut 3 bases from V and 4 bases from J, with 12 bases between. Germline V lookup: CDR1 SGDLS, CDR2 YYNGEE. CDR3 residues: CASSGRLASDTQYF. The CDR3 nucleotides are TGTGCCAGCAGCGGTCGGCTAGCGTCAGATACGCAGTATTTT.

This chain links TRBV19 with TRBJ2-2, with TRBD1 identical over 10 bases. The CDR3 is made up of 16 amino acids. V trimming: 0 bases; J trimming: 5 bases; junction bases outside the gene matches: 3. Germline values: CDR1 LNHDA, CDR2 SQIVND (reference sequence). The CDR3 reads CASSIEPGQGTGELFF. In nucleotides, the CDR3 is TGTGCCAGTAGTATAGAACCGGGACAGGGGACCGGGGAGCTGTTTTTT.

V gene TRBV28 combines with J gene TRBJ2-3; possibly TRBD1 for D (5 bases). The germline V gene has CDR1 MDHEN and CDR2 SYDVKM. The CDR3 spans 16 residues. The germline V and J ends were trimmed by 7 bases and 1 base, with 18 bases remaining between them. The CDR3, as DNA: TGTGCCAGCATTACGAGAGTGGAAGGGGGCACAGATACGCAGTATTTT. This codes for CASITRVEGGTDTQYF.

The genes are TRBV27 and TRBJ2-7; 7 nucleotides agree with TRBD2. Germline assignment: CDR1 MNHEY and CDR2 SMNVEV (reference sequence). This CDR3 has 16 amino acids. V shed 2 bases, J shed 0 bases, and the junction held 7 bases outside the gene matches. DNA for the CDR3: TGTGCCAGCAGTTTAGTCGGCGGGAGCTACTCCTACGAGCAGTACTTC. Translated: CASSLVGGSYSYEQYF.

The V call is TRBV6-5, the J call TRBJ2-5; 10 bases are a match to TRBD2. The J segment lost 4 bases and the V segment lost 6 bases, leaving 8 bases of the junction unmatched. There are 15 residues in the CDR3. Germline CDR1 MNHEY, CDR2 SVGAGI. Written as DNA, the CDR3 is TGTGCCAGCAGACCGAGCGGGAGGGCCGGAGAGACCCAGTACTTC. Translation: CASRPSGRAGETQYF.

The chain joins TRBV2 to TRBJ2-7, with 8 bases fitting TRBD2. The length of the CDR3 is 14 residues. Germline CDR1 reads SNHLY; CDR2 reads FYNNEI. The J segment lost 2 bases and the V segment lost 8 bases, leaving 8 bases of the junction unmatched. The CDR3 nucleotides are TGTGCCAGCGTCTATAGCGGGGCAACCTACGAGCAGTACTTC. Translation gives CASVYSGATYEQYF.

The V and J genes are TRBV9 and TRBJ2-7; D may be TRBD1 (5 bases). V was cut by 0 bases and J by 5 bases, with 6 bases left in between. Germline lookup yields CDR1 SGDLS and CDR2 YYNGEE. The CDR3 consists of 12 residues. Here the CDR3 reads CASSVEGNEQYF. DNA of the CDR3: TGTGCCAGCAGCGTAGAGGGGAACGAGCAGTACTTC.

The chain uses TRBV20-1 and TRBJ2-1; D might be TRBD2 (5 bases). Germline loops: CDR1 DFQATT, CDR2 SNEGSKA (reference sequence). The CDR3 extends over 11 amino acids. The V gene lost 6 bases and the J gene lost 7 bases, with 10 bases spanning the gap. This CDR3 is CSAALGNEQFF. CDR3 nucleotide sequence: TGCAGTGCCGCACTAGGGAATGAGCAGTTCTTC.

The chain recombines TRBV2 with TRBJ1-2; no firm D call. The ends were cut back, 6 bases at V and 4 bases at J, with 12 bases in the middle. Germline-derived CDR1 and CDR2 are SNHLY and FYNNEI. The CDR3 is 13 amino acids. The CDR3 DNA reads as TGTGCCAGCAGAGGAGGGATTTTCTATGGCTACACCTTC. Amino acids: CASRGGIFYGYTF.

This rearrangement joins TRBV4-3 to TRBJ2-7; 9 bases are shared with TRBD2. Germline CDR1 is LGHNA and CDR2 is YSLEER. Trimming cost V 0 bases and J 3 bases; bases outside gene matches: 12. The CDR3 is made up of 18 amino acids. The DNA of the CDR3 is TGCGCCAGCAGCCAAGATGGAATGGGGCTAGCGGGAAACTACGAGCAGTACTTC. Its translation: CASSQDGMGLAGNYEQYF.

The chain recombines TRBV27 with TRBJ2-1; 8 bases match TRBD2. The germline V gene encodes CDR1 MNHEY and CDR2 SMNVEV (reference sequence). The V gene end was trimmed by 3 bases and the J gene end by 6 bases; junction bases not matched to a gene: 7. The CDR3 totals 15 residues. The CDR3 DNA follows: TGTGCCAGCAGTTTTTTAGGTAGCGGGACCAATGAGCAGTTCTTC. Its translation: CASSFLGSGTNEQFF.

This chain joins TRBV7-6 and TRBJ2-1; 11 bases line up with TRBD2. Per the germline V gene, CDR1 is SGHVS and CDR2 is FNYEAQ. V shed 4 bases and J 8 bases; nucleotides not matched to a gene: 10. The CDR3 loop spans 16 amino acids. CDR3 amino acids: CASSSGTSGDLDEQFF. The CDR3 region has the DNA TGTGCCAGCAGCTCCGGGACTAGCGGAGACCTCGATGAGCAGTTCTTC.

The chain has TRBV5-1 and TRBJ2-1; 9 bases fit TRBD1. The V gene's germline CDR1 is SGHRS and CDR2 YFSETQ. The CDR3 is made up of 16 amino acids. The V and J ends lost 2 bases and 3 bases, in that order; junction bases with no gene match: 6. CDR3 nucleotide sequence: TGCGCCAGCAGCTTACAGGGGGCGCAGGGCTACAATGAGCAGTTCTTC. This encodes CASSLQGAQGYNEQFF.